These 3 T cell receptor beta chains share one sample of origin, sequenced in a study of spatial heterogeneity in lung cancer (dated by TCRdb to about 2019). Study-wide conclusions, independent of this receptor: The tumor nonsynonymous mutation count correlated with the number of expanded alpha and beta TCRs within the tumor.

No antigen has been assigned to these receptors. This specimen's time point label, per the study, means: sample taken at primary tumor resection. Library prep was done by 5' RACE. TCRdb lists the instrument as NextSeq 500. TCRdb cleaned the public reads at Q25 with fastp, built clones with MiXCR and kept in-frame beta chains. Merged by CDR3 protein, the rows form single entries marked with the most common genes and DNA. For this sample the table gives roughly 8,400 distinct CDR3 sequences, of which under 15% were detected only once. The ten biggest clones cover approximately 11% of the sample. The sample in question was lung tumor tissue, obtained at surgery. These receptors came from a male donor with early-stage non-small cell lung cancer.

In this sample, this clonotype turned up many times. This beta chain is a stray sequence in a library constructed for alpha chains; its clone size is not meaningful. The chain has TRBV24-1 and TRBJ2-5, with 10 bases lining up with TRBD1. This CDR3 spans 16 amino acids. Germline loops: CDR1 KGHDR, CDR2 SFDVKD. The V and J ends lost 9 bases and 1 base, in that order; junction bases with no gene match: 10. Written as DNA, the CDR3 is TGTGCCACCGGGACAGGGGTCCCACCCCCCCAAGAGACCCAGTACTTC. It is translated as CATGTGVPPPQETQYF.

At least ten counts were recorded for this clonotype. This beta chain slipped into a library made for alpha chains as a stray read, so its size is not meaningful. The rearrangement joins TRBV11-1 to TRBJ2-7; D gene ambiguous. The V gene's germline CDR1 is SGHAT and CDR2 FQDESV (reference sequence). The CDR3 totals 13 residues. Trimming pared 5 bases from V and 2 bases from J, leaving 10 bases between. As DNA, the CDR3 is TGTGCCAGCAGCCCGGACGGAACCTACGAGCAGTACTTC. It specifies CASSPDGTYEQYF.

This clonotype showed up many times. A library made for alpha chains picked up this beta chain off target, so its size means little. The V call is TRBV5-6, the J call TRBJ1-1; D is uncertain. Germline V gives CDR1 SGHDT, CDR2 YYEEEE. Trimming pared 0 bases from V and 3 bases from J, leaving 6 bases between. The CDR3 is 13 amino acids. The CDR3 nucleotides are TGTGCCAGCAGCTTGGATACAGACACTGAAGCTTTCTTT. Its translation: CASSLDTDTEAFF.